The 2 T cell receptor beta chains in this list originate from one sample, sequenced in a study of T cell responses to AZD1222 COVID-19 vaccine. Sequenced by immunoSEQ multiplex PCR; TCRdb stores in-frame clones only, minus some. Of approximately 120,000 clones in the sample, 90% are singletons; the top ten hold around 6.9%. The source was peripheral blood, collected on day 0 of AZD1222 vaccination. Receptor source: an adult in good health.

This clone was found a few times. The chain employs TRBV11-2 and TRBJ2-7, with D perhaps TRBD1 (5 bases). The CDR3 length is 14 residues. Trimming stripped 3 bases from V and 1 base from J, with 10 bases between. The germline CDR1 and CDR2 sequences are SGHAT and FQNNGV. The CDR3 is CASSFDSWSYEQYF. CDR3 DNA: TGTGCCAGCAGCTTTGACAGTTGGTCCTACGAGCAGTACTTC.

This sequence joins TRBV6-1 and TRBJ1-5; D gene ambiguous. Germline CDR1 is MNHNS and CDR2 is SASEGT. V was shortened by 2 bases and J by 6 bases, with 5 bases between the two germline ends. The CDR3 runs to 12 residues. CDR3 sequence reads: CASSERSQPQHF. The CDR3 nucleotides are TGTGCCAGCAGTGAAAGGAGTCAGCCCCAGCATTTT.